This T cell receptor (beta chain) was recovered during a study of OX40 agonist ivuxolimab in advanced cancers. Turning to the study itself: Administration of intravenous ivuxolimab to patients occurred every 2 weeks at 0.01 to 10 mg/kg. Previous treatment with anti-PD-1, anti-PD-L1 or anti-CTLA-4 therapy was allowed; 35% to 50% had received some.

Only in-frame clones appear in the TCRdb table, and some are missing; sequencing was by immunoSEQ multiplex PCR. The data show 65,000 to 85,000 clones, more than 75% seen once. Note on this clone: Antigen: not known.

Study observations and caveats: In general, CD8+ T cells held more expanded clones than CD4+ did, on average. Partial responders at 0.1-3.0 mg/kg had among the lowest clonal expansion.

The ends were cut back, 0 bases at V and 0 bases at J, with 8 bases in the middle. This CDR3 contains 15 residues. Germline V gene data show CDR1 as SEHNR and CDR2 as FQNEAQ (reference sequence). The sequencing used CD4+ or CD8+ T cells sorted from blood, collected in a trial of the OX40 agonist ivuxolimab. The chain joins TRBV7-9 to TRBJ1-1; no clear D. This sequence was found in an adult with an advanced solid tumor such as melanoma, head and neck, liver or kidney cancer. CDR3 nucleotides: TGTGCCAGCAGCTTAGCCCTCCGCGTGAACACTGAAGCTTTCTTT. Encoded protein: CASSLALRVNTEAFF.